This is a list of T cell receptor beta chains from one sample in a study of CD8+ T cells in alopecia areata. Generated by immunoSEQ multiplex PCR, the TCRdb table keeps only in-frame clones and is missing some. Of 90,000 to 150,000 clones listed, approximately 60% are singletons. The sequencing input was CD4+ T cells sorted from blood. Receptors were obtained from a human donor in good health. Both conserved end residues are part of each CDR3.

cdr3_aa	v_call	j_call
CAWSVRIGETQYF	TRBV30	TRBJ2-5
CSVVLQGGIYGYTF	TRBV29-1	TRBJ1-2
CASSPRNGGAEETQYF	TRBV18	TRBJ2-5
CSVITGYAMNTEAFF	TRBV29-1	TRBJ1-1
CASSPVGPNTEAFF	TRBV7-9	TRBJ1-1
CASTLDPGVTGSYEQYF	TRBV25-1	TRBJ2-7
CSVVITGKDYGYTF	TRBV29-1	TRBJ1-2
CSVGGLRTDTQYF	TRBV29-1	TRBJ2-3
CASRAEGASTQYF	TRBV5-1	TRBJ2-5
CASSDYRGSTDTQYF	TRBV11-2	TRBJ2-3
CATSSRNPAGLGGYTF	TRBV15	TRBJ1-2
CASTRTAGTEAFF	TRBV25-1	TRBJ1-1
CASSQDFGRGGLDTQYF	TRBV4-1	TRBJ2-3
CASSLEQVRTAFF	TRBV7-9	TRBJ1-1
CASTFLGGDGYTF	TRBV2	TRBJ1-2
CASSLLTGLANTGELFF	TRBV5-6	TRBJ2-2
CASTLSREGGYTF	TRBV19	TRBJ1-2
CASSQPRRGWGTGELFF	TRBV23-1	TRBJ2-2
CSVFSNTEAFF	TRBV29-1	TRBJ1-1
CASRQNYGYTF	TRBV5-1	TRBJ1-2
CASRAGGGGGYTF	TRBV27	TRBJ1-2
CASSFPGQFYNEQFF	TRBV27	TRBJ2-1
CASSLGQGAHGYTF	TRBV7-6	TRBJ1-2
CAWSQGRGQQYF	TRBV30	TRBJ2-3
CAWSLTADTQYF	TRBV30	TRBJ2-3
CASSPFRDDTQYF	TRBV18	TRBJ2-3
CASSYVGGPPEQYF	TRBV6-6	TRBJ2-7
CASSGRRSGRDGYTF	TRBV5-4	TRBJ1-2
CAWTGGLSEKLFF	TRBV30	TRBJ1-4
CASSLAGTYNSPLHF	TRBV27	TRBJ1-6
CASSEVYEQFF	TRBV25-1	TRBJ2-1
CASSKQESGANVLTF	TRBV5-1	TRBJ2-6
CATSRWGGVDGEQYF	TRBV15	TRBJ2-7
CASSPRSNQPQHF	TRBV2	TRBJ1-5
CASSIGANVLTF	TRBV6-5	TRBJ2-6
CASSRGKNTIYF	TRBV25-1	TRBJ1-3
CASQRRRGGTDTQYF	TRBV6-5	TRBJ2-3
CASSEQTVLNTEAFF	TRBV4-1	TRBJ1-1
CSVGQGTYNYGYTF	TRBV29-1	TRBJ1-2
CASIGGGTEAFF	TRBV6-6	TRBJ1-1
CASCFHGYTF	TRBV23-1	TRBJ1-2
CASSPRFDGGYTF	TRBV5-6	TRBJ1-2
CSAGRQEVLFF	TRBV20-1	TRBJ1-4
CSAGTAGGGELFF	TRBV29-1	TRBJ2-2
CASRPQGPSYEQYF	TRBV27	TRBJ2-7
CASSQGATSGRETQYF	TRBV14	TRBJ2-5
CASSLAGGEGHGYTF	TRBV7-2	TRBJ1-2
CSARTSNTQYF	TRBV20-1	TRBJ2-3
CASSFRNQPQHF	TRBV5-6	TRBJ1-5
CASSLRLATNEQFF	TRBV7-2	TRBJ2-1
CASSYSGSRVDEQFF	TRBV6-5	TRBJ2-1
CAWSQYSNQPQHF	TRBV30	TRBJ1-5
CASSQDDGGGGGNQPQHF	TRBV23-1	TRBJ1-5
CASTRGDTQYF	TRBV6-1	TRBJ2-3
CASRRDRDTEAFF	TRBV2	TRBJ1-1
CSGREVNTEAFF	TRBV29-1	TRBJ1-1
CASLPRAGPFAEQYF	TRBV28	TRBJ2-7
CSVQHRTDTQYF	TRBV29-1	TRBJ2-3
CSVKSGNTIYF	TRBV29-1	TRBJ1-3
CASSLTRGQPQHF	TRBV27	TRBJ1-5